Reported below is one TCR beta chain. The target of this receptor is not known. No qualities accompany the bases; no much larger clone lies one base away. Whole blood was collected in K2EDTA tubes by collaborating institutions according to the institutions' own protocols. For TCRbeta analysis, collaborator samples were shipped as frozen whole blood, as isolated PBMCs, or as DNA extracted from either sample type. The data belong to a study of blood T cell repertoires in COVID-19 (dated by TCRdb to about 2020). For context, the study as a whole: Collaborator samples came from the United States, Italy and Spain and covered acute and convalescent phases of COVID-19. The prospective study material was composed of cDNA or gDNA derived from T cells, B-cell-depleted T cells, or PBMCs. The repertoires were released in a freely available public database intended as a resource for research on the immune response to SARS-CoV-2. A de-identified subject ID, COVID-19 status, age in years and sex were almost always included in the sample metadata. Where available, HLA class I and class II types were taken from metadata supplied by the sample provider and were not determined by assay-based typing. The dataset comprised deeply sampled blood TCRbeta repertoires from subjects exposed to, actively infected with, or recovered from COVID-19. The samples were drawn from the first 160 participants of the ongoing ImmuneRACE study and from under 1,500 subjects provided by 6 global collaborators. The paper as a whole reports these results and caveats: The amount of clinical and demographic metadata varied by source and participant and was provided uncurated.

TCRbeta CDR3 regions were amplified from genomic DNA using the immunoSEQ Assay, a bias-controlled multiplex PCR. The paper's data handling went like this. The number of nucleated cells in each sample was estimated by amplification of reference gene primers within the assay. To quantify the absolute abundance of each unique TCRbeta CDR3 rearrangement, sequence reads were collapsed and filtered. For each sample, productive Simpson clonality was calculated as the square root of Simpson's diversity index over productive rearrangements. TCRdb provides this immuneACCESS table in a form limited to in-frame rearrangements. Some clones are lacking; in checked studies, under half of them reflect an unresolved V gene, and why the rest are absent is not known. V, J and clone size are taken as reported in that table, and D and trimming were inferred from the DNA itself. Here the sample has tens of thousands of clones; less than 85% occur a single time. Of the sample, roughly 2.5% is held by the ten largest clones.

Ends trimmed: V by 0 bases, J by 7 bases; bases unmatched to a gene: 5. Including cysteine and phenylalanine, the CDR3 has 16 amino acids. Only CDR3 DNA remains: 48 bases, in frame from the first base. The germline V gene yields SGHRS for CDR1 and YFSETQ for CDR2. This TCR came from a man aged 45-60 years with acute or convalescent COVID-19. The sequence joins TRBV5-1 to TRBJ1-6; 9 of the junction bases match TRBD1. The material sequenced was peripheral blood. The CDR3 region: CASSLAADRGNSPLHF. The nucleotide sequence reads as follows: TGCGCCAGCAGCTTGGCCGCCGACAGGGGGAATTCACCCCTCCACTTT.